Each of the 2 T cell receptor beta chains below was sequenced from the same sample in a study of blood T cells in healthy people across ages. Primed by a sample-barcoded 5' primer and a J-beta primer mix, a second PCR proceeded for 7 to 11 cycles. One entry per CDR3 protein results from TCRdb running MiXCR on the 5' RACE reads. The sample lists 500,000 to 650,000 distinct CDR3 sequences, about 26% occurring once. This sample also appeared in a second study, on T cells of mothers and their children.

Sequenced: blood. These receptors all come from a boy between 2 and 15 years old in good health.

This clonotype has only a few counts. The CDR3 here is CASSLELAGGWEQYF. The CDR3 DNA sequence: TGCGCCAGCAGCTTGGAGCTAGCGGGAGGGTGGGAGCAGTACTTC. This chain uses TRBV4-3 with TRBJ2-5, with 12 bases aligning to TRBD2. This CDR3 spans 15 amino acids. Germline V lookup: CDR1 LGHNA, CDR2 YSLEER. The V gene end was trimmed by 5 bases and the J gene end by 11 bases; junction bases not matched to a gene: 12.

The V and J genes are TRBV30 and TRBJ1-2, with a weak D call TRBD1 (5 bases). The CDR3 is 13 residues long. Germline assignment: CDR1 GTSNPN and CDR2 SVGIG (reference sequence). V gave up 2 bases and J gave up 4 bases, with 11 bases separating them. CDR3 amino acids: CAWSRGRFYGYTF. The CDR3 DNA sequence: TGTGCCTGGAGTCGGGGACGCTTCTATGGCTACACCTTC.